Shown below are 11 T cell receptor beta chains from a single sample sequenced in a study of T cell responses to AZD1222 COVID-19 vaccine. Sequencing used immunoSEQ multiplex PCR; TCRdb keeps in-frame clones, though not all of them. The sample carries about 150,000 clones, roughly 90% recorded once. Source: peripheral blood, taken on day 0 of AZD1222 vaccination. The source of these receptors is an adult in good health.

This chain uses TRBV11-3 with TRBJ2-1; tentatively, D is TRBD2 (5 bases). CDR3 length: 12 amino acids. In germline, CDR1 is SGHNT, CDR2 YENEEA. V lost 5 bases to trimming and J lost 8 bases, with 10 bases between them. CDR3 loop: CASSRDTHEQFF. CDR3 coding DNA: TGTGCCAGCAGCCGGGATACCCATGAGCAGTTCTTC.

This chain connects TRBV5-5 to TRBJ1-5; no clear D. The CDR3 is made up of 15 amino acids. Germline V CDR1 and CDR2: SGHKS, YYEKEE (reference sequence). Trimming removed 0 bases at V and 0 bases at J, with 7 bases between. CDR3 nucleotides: TGTGCCAGCAGCTTGGAATTGTATAGCAATCAGCCCCAGCATTTT. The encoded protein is CASSLELYSNQPQHF. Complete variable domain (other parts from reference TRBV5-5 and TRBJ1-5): DAGVTQSPTHLIKTRGQQVTLRCSPISGHKSVSWYQQVLGQGPQFIFQYYEKEERGRGNFPDRFSARQFPNYSSELNVNALLLGDSALYLCASSLELYSNQPQHFGDGTRLSIL.

The CDR3: CASSYSEGHLEAFF. The DNA of the CDR3 is TGTGCCAGCAGTTACTCGGAGGGACATCTCGAAGCTTTCTTT. The rearrangement uses TRBV6-5 and TRBJ1-1, with D maybe TRBD1 (6 bases). The CDR3 covers 14 residues. The germline V gene has CDR1 MNHEY and CDR2 SVGAGI. Between the trimmed V and J ends, which lost 0 bases and 8 bases, there was a span of 13 bases.

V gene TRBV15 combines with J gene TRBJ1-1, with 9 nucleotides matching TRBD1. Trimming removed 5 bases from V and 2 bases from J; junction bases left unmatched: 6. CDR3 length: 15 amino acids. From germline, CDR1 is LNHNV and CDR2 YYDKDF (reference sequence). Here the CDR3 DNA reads TGTGCCACCAGCGTCACAGGGGGCCCTAACACTGAAGCTTTCTTT. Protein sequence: CATSVTGGPNTEAFF.

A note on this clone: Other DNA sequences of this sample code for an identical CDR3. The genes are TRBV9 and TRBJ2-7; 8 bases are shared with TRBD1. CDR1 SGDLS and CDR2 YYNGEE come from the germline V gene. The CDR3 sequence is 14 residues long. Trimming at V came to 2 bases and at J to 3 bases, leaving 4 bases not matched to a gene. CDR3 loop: CASSVATGGYEQYF. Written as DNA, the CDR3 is TGTGCCAGCAGCGTTGCAACAGGGGGCTACGAGCAGTACTTC.

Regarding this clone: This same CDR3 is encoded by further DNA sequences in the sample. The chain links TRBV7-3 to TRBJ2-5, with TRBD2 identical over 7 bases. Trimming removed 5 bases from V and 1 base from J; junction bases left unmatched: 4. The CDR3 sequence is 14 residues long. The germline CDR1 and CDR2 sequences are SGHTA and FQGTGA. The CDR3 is CASSPSGGQETQYF. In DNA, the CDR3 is TGTGCCAGCAGCCCGTCGGGGGGCCAAGAGACCCAGTACTTC.

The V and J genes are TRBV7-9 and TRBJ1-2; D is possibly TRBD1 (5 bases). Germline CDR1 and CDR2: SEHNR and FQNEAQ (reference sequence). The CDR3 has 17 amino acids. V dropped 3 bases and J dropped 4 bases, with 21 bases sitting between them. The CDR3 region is CASSFGRQGDLVYGYTF. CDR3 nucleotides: TGTGCCAGCAGCTTCGGCCGTCAGGGTGACCTGGTCTATGGCTACACCTTC.

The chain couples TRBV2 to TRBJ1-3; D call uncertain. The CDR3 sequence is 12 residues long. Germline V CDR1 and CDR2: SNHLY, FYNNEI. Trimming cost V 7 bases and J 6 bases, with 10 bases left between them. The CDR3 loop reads CASTGRINTIYF. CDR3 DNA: TGTGCCAGCACGGGCAGGATAAACACCATATATTTT. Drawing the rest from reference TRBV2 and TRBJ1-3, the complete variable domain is EPEVTQTPSHQVTQMGQEVILRCVPISNHLYFYWYRQILGQKVEFLVSFYNNEISEKSEIFDDQFSVERPDGSNFTLKIRSTKLEDSAMYFCASTGRINTIYFGEGSWLTVV.

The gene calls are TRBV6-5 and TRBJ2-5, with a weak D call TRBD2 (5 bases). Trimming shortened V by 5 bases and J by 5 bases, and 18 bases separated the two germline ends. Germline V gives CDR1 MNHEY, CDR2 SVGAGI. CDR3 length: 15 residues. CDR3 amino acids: CASSLQRSLGETQYF. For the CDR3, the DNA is TGTGCCAGCAGTCTACAGCGGAGCCTGGGGGAGACCCAGTACTTC.

This CDR3 reads CASSLSGVGTEAFF. CDR3 sequence (DNA): TGTGCCAGCAGCTTATCAGGGGTGGGCACTGAAGCTTTCTTT. The rearrangement links TRBV7-9 to TRBJ1-1; D is possibly TRBD1 (6 bases). The V end lost 2 bases, the J end lost 4 bases, and 11 bases lay between the germline ends. This CDR3 is built from 14 residues. Germline CDR1 and CDR2: SEHNR and FQNEAQ (reference sequence).

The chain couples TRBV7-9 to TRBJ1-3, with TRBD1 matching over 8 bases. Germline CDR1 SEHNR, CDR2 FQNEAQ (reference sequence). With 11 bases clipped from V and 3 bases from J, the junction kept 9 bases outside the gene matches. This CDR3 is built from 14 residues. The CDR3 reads CAGSPGGFGNTIYF. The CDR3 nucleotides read TGTGCCGGATCGCCAGGGGGCTTTGGAAACACCATATATTTT. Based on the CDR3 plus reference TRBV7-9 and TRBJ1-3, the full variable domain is DTGVSQNPRHKITKRGQNVTFRCDPISEHNRLYWYRQTLGQGPEFLTYFQNEAQLEKSRLLSDRFSAERPKGSFSTLEIQRTEQGDSAMYLCAGSPGGFGNTIYFGEGSWLTVV.